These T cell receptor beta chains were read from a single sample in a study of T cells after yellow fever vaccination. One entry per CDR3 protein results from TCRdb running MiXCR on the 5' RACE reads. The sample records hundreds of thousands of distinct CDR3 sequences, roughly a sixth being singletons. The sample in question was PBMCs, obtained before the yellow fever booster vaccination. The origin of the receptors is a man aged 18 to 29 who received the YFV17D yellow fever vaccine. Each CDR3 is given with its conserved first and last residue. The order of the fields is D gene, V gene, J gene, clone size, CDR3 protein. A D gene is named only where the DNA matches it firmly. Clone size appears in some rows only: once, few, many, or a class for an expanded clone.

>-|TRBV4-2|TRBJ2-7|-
CASSQDPGIYEQYF
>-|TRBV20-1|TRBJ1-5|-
CSASRQQNSNQPQHF
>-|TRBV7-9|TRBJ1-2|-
CASTDWAGANYGYTF
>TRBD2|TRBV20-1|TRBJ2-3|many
CSAADSGGAGDTQYF
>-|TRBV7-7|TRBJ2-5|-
CASSSSPGAQYF
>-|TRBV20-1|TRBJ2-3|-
CSARWDSTDTQYF
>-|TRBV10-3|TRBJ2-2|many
CAISEMTTNTGELFF
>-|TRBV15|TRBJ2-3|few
CATSASIDAYSTDTQYF
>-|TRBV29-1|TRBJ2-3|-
CSYNPRNQEDTQYF
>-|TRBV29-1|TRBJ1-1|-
CSVVVGAVNTEAFF
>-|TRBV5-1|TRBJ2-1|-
CASSNLAESSYNEQFF
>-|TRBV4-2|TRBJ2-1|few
CASSRRGGSSYNEQFF
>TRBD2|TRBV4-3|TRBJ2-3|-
CASSQEGLAGNTQYF
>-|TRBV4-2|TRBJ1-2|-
CASSQDNEDGYTF
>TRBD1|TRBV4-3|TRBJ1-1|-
CASSRRDRATMNTEAFF
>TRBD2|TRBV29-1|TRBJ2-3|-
CSVAGGSTDTQYF
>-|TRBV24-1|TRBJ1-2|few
CATSDEAYGYTF
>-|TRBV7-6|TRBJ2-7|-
CASSPGASYEQYF
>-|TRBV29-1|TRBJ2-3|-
CSSSVRGLGDTQYF
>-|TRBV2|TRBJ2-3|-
CASSDSLASDTQYF
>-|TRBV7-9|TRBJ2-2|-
CASSSDPKPGELFF
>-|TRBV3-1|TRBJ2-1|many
CASSRPTGGRNEQFF
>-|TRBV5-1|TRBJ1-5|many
CASSGDPSQPQHF
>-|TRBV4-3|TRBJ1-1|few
CASSVQVRGTEAFF
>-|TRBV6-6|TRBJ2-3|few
CASSYVESTDTQYF
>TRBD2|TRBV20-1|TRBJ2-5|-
CSARKRGAQETQYF
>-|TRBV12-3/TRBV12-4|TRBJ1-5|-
CASSLDGGVNQPQHF
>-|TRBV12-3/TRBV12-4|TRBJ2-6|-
CASSLTATGANVLTF